These 20 T cell receptor beta chains were all obtained from the same sample, sequenced in a study of blood T cells in healthy people across ages. Together with a sample-barcoded 5' primer, a J-beta primer mix was included in a second PCR lasting roughly 6 to 12 cycles. In TCRdb, the 5' RACE reads were re-called with MiXCR into one record per CDR3 protein. Seen here are about 1.5 million distinct CDR3 sequences, 35% to 45% observed once, and the top ten hold around 8%. Sequencing was carried out using blood. The receptors were sampled from a woman aged 18-29 years in good health.

This clonotype occurred many times. This chain uses TRBV12-3 or TRBV12-4 with TRBJ1-4, with D perhaps matching TRBD1 (6 bases). V gave up 4 bases and J gave up 2 bases, with 11 bases separating them. The CDR3 spans 15 residues. CDR3 nucleotide sequence: TGTGCCAGCAGTTCAGGGGTTCTCACTAATGAAAAACTGTTTTTT. Encoded protein: CASSSGVLTNEKLFF.

This clonotype was found many times. The J gene is TRBJ2-3, the V gene TRBV27; D possibly corresponds to TRBD2 (6 bases). Germline CDR1 MNHEY, CDR2 SMNVEV (reference sequence). Trimming took off 8 bases at V and 4 bases at J, with 19 bases between the two ends. There are 15 residues in the CDR3. The CDR3 DNA is TGTGCCAGCGGCATGGCGGGACCAAAGGCAGATACGCAGTATTTT. Protein product: CASGMAGPKADTQYF.

The sample holds a few counts of this clonotype. The chain is built from TRBV5-1 and TRBJ2-6; 11 bases map to TRBD1. Germline values: CDR1 SGHRS, CDR2 YFSETQ. Unmatched junction bases numbered 3, after V lost 4 bases and J lost 0 bases. The CDR3 has 17 amino acids. CDR3 in DNA: TGCGCCAGCAGCACAGGACAGGGGGCCTCTGGGGCCAACGTCCTGACTTTC. Protein: CASSTGQGASGANVLTF.

This clonotype was counted only a few times. This chain connects TRBV20-1 to TRBJ2-1; 7 nucleotides agree with TRBD2. The CDR3 contains 16 residues. Unmatched junction bases numbered 14, after V lost 5 bases and J lost 4 bases. Germline CDR1 is DFQATT and CDR2 is SNEGSKA (reference sequence). CDR3 coding DNA: TGCAGTGCTCCTTCACGTGGGGGGACTAATTACAATGAGCAGTTCTTC. It translates to CSAPSRGGTNYNEQFF.

CDR3 in DNA: TGTGCCAGCAGTATAACAGGGGTGGGCAATGAGCAGTTCTTC. Amino acids: CASSITGVGNEQFF. This chain uses TRBV6-1 with TRBJ2-1; 7 bases match TRBD1. This CDR3 is 14 amino acids long. CDR1 MNHNS and CDR2 SASEGT come from the germline V gene. V lost 5 bases to trimming and J lost 6 bases; unmatched junction nucleotides: 7.

This clonotype has a single count. This chain connects TRBV5-1 to TRBJ2-5; 14 bases map to TRBD2. Germline V CDR1 and CDR2: SGHRS, YFSETQ. The CDR3 is 16 amino acids. J gave up 11 bases and V 4 bases, and 13 bases lay outside the gene matches. CDR3 loop: CASSRTSGRTYNEQYF. DNA for the CDR3: TGCGCCAGCAGCAGGACTAGCGGGAGGACTTACAATGAGCAGTACTTC.

This clonotype was detected only a few times. The rearrangement uses TRBV12-3 or TRBV12-4 and TRBJ2-1; 15 positions agree with TRBD2. The CDR3 loop spans 17 amino acids. J gave up 4 bases and V 5 bases, and 6 bases lay outside the gene matches. This CDR3 reads CASSPGLAGGRYNEQFF. The CDR3 DNA reads TGTGCCAGCAGTCCCGGACTAGCGGGAGGGAGATACAATGAGCAGTTCTTC.

The chain links TRBV3-1 to TRBJ1-2; D remains ambiguous. CDR1 is LGHDT, CDR2 YNNKEL, per germline (reference sequence). The V and J ends lost 0 bases and 6 bases respectively, with 17 bases between them. This CDR3 spans 16 amino acids. The CDR3 DNA is TGTGCCAGCAGCCAAGAATTACGAGTTGTCGAGGATGGCTACACCTTC. Translation gives CASSQELRVVEDGYTF.

J is TRBJ2-7 and V is TRBV7-9, with 9 bases lining up with TRBD1. Germline loops: CDR1 SEHNR, CDR2 FQNEAQ (reference sequence). The CDR3 has 17 amino acids. J lost 2 bases, V lost 1 base, and 9 bases had no gene match. The CDR3 region has the DNA TGTGCCAGCAGCTTAGAGGGACAGGGTCTTTCTGCCTACGAGCAGTACTTC. Translation: CASSLEGQGLSAYEQYF.

DNA for the CDR3: TGCGCCAGCAGCTTGGTGGGCGGGATACCCTACGAGCAGTACTTC. This codes for CASSLVGGIPYEQYF. The chain couples TRBV5-1 to TRBJ2-4, with D possibly matching TRBD2 (6 bases). The end of the DNA aligns better with TRBJ2-7, so the J call may be wrong. The CDR3 contains 15 residues. Looked up from germline, CDR1 is SGHRS and CDR2 is YFSETQ.

The CDR3 DNA reads TGTGCCAGCAGCTTACAACAGGGGCCTAATGAAAAACTGTTTTTT. Residues: CASSLQQGPNEKLFF. The J gene is TRBJ1-4, the V gene TRBV7-3, with 7 bases fitting TRBD1. CDR3 length: 15 amino acids. V was pared by 2 bases and J by 3 bases, with 3 bases of the junction left unmatched. Germline-derived CDR1 and CDR2 are SGHTA and FQGTGA.

The genes are TRBV7-2 and TRBJ1-1; TRBD1 matches at 11 bases. The CDR3 runs 14 residues. Germline CDR1 is SGHTA and CDR2 is FQGNSA. The V gene end was trimmed by 3 bases and the J gene end by 5 bases; junction bases not matched to a gene: 2. The CDR3 bases are TGTGCCAGCAGCTTCGGGGACAGGGGGACTGAAGCTTTCTTT. It translates to CASSFGDRGTEAFF.

The gene calls are TRBV12-3 or TRBV12-4 and TRBJ2-3; D is possibly TRBD2 (5 bases). The CDR3 runs to 14 residues. Trimming pared 3 bases from V and 6 bases from J, leaving 13 bases between. In DNA form, the CDR3 reads TGTGCCAGCAGTTTCGCCCTAGAGGGTGATACGCAGTATTTT. Translation gives CASSFALEGDTQYF.

The gene calls are TRBV7-9 and TRBJ1-1; the D is unclear. V lost 6 bases and J 1 base, leaving 6 bases between the germline ends. The CDR3 length is 12 residues. Germline lookup yields CDR1 SEHNR and CDR2 FQNEAQ (reference sequence). The CDR3 DNA follows: TGTGCCAGCAGAAGTGAGAACACTGAAGCTTTCTTT. Translating gives CASRSENTEAFF.

This clonotype has just a few counts. The gene calls are TRBV20-1 and TRBJ2-7; D might be TRBD2 (5 bases). The ends were cut back, 3 bases at V and 7 bases at J, with 10 bases in the middle. From germline, CDR1 is DFQATT and CDR2 SNEGSKA (reference sequence). CDR3 length: 11 amino acids. CDR3 in amino acids: CSARAGGEQYF. DNA of the CDR3: TGCAGTGCTAGGGCGGGTGGGGAGCAGTACTTC.

This clonotype showed up many times. The rearrangement uses TRBV4-1 and TRBJ2-7; perhaps TRBD2 as D (6 bases). Germline V lookup: CDR1 MGHRA, CDR2 YSYEKL. The CDR3 loop spans 13 amino acids. The V gene lost 3 bases and the J gene lost 3 bases, with 9 bases spanning the gap. CDR3 nucleotide sequence: TGCGCCAGCAGCCAGGGGACTTTCTACGAGCAGTACTTC. It specifies CASSQGTFYEQYF.

V is TRBV5-5 and J is TRBJ1-1, with D uncertain. Germline V gene lookup returns CDR1 SGHKS and CDR2 YYEKEE (reference sequence). CDR3 length: 14 amino acids. The V and J ends lost 1 base and 3 bases respectively, with 10 bases between them. CDR3 sequence (DNA): TGTGCCAGCAGCTTGAAACAGACATACACTGAAGCTTTCTTT. This translates into CASSLKQTYTEAFF.

V usage is TRBV20-1 and J usage is TRBJ2-7, with 7 bases aligning to TRBD1. The CDR3 loop spans 16 amino acids. With 0 bases clipped from V and 6 bases from J, the junction kept 14 bases outside the gene matches. Germline CDR1 reads DFQATT; CDR2 reads SNEGSKA (reference sequence). The CDR3 reads CSARDGQGVVVSEQYF. Written as DNA, the CDR3 is TGCAGTGCTAGAGATGGGCAGGGGGTGGTGGTCTCCGAGCAGTACTTC.

The J gene is TRBJ2-7, the V gene TRBV4-2; 8 bases are shared with TRBD2. The length of the CDR3 is 16 residues. V lost 0 bases and J lost 2; bases outside the gene matches: 6. Germline values: CDR1 LGHNA, CDR2 YNFKEQ. The chain's CDR3 is CASSQDIAGGTYEQYF. CDR3 coding DNA: TGTGCCAGCAGCCAAGATATCGCGGGGGGAACCTACGAGCAGTACTTC.

CDR3 in amino acids: CASSPLTGGTDSTDTQYF. In DNA form, the CDR3 reads TGTGCCAGTAGTCCCCTTACGGGAGGGACCGACAGCACAGATACGCAGTATTTT. The V gene is TRBV19, the J gene TRBJ2-3; 8 nucleotides align to TRBD2. Trimming took 5 bases from V and 0 from J; bases not matched to a gene: 13. CDR1 and CDR2 (germline): LNHDA, SQIVND (reference sequence). The CDR3 has 18 residues.